These 3 T cell receptor beta chains originate from one sample sequenced in a study of neurological immune-mediated disorders. A single record per CDR3 protein comes from TCRdb applying MiXCR to the 5' RACE reads. The sample includes about 66,000 distinct CDR3 sequences, roughly 3.2% seen only once; the top ten take over 3.5%. Sequencing was performed on PBMCs. The receptors come from a man between 40 and 49 years old with multiple sclerosis.

This clonotype was recorded at least ten times. The chain couples TRBV6-5 to TRBJ1-1, with a weak D call TRBD1 (5 bases). The V end was cut by 3 bases, the J end by 1 base, with 12 bases between. The CDR3 consists of 15 residues. Looked up from germline, CDR1 is MNHEY and CDR2 is SVGAGI. In DNA form, the CDR3 reads TGTGCCAGCAGTTATGGCTGGGGGGGGAACACTGAAGCTTTCTTT. Protein sequence: CASSYGWGGNTEAFF.

In this sample, this clonotype turned up many times. V gene TRBV20-1 combines with J gene TRBJ1-2; D gene uncertain. CDR3 length: 14 amino acids. The germline V gene has CDR1 DFQATT and CDR2 SNEGSKA (reference sequence). V lost 5 bases, J lost 5 bases, and 18 bases lay in between. The DNA for the CDR3 is TGCAGTGCTCCTACGGGCGGACGCTTTTATGGCTACACCTTC. It is translated as CSAPTGGRFYGYTF.

On this clonotype: A much larger clone lies one base from this, so it may be a read error. This chain uses TRBV12-3 or TRBV12-4 with TRBJ1-1; D is possibly TRBD1 (5 bases). This CDR3 comprises 14 residues. The germline V and J ends were trimmed by 5 bases and 0 bases, with 10 bases remaining between them. This CDR3 reads CASSQGKLNTEAFF. The CDR3 bases are TGTGCCAGCAGTCAGGGAAAGTTGAACACTGAAGCTTTCTTT.